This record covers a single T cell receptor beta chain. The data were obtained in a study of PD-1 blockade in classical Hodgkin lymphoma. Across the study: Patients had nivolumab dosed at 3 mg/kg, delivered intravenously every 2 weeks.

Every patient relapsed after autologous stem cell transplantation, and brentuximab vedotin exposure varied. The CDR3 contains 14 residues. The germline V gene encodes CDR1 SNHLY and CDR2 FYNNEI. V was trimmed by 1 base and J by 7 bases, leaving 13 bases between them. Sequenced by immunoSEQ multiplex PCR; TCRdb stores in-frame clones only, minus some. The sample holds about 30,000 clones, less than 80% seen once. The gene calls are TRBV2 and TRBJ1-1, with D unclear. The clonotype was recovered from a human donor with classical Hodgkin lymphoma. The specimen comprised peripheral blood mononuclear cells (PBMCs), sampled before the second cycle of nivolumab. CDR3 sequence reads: CASSEVGVIGEAFF. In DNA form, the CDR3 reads TGTGCCAGCAGTGAAGTGGGAGTTATCGGTGAAGCTTTCTTT.